The present entry profiles one T cell receptor (beta chain) with its context. Its antigen is not known. Using CD45RO/CCR7/CD25/CD127/CD95/CD27, CD4+ naive, central memory, regulatory and stem cell-like memory cells were sorted. As every portion of the isolated RNA was reverse transcribed, the sequencing read expressed TCRB transcripts. This table comes from immunoSEQ multiplex PCR, and its TCRdb copy is limited to in-frame clones, with some not included. The data hold 600,000 to 700,000 clones, with around 11% observed a single time. This record belongs to a study of beta chain features in type 1 diabetes. Whole-study findings and limits: A moderate, significant TCRB CDR3 shortening appeared in type 1 diabetes across four CD4+ subsets. Insertions at VDJ junctions were less frequent in type 1 diabetes patients. These patients also deleted more nucleotides at the same junctions.

The CDR3 consists of 16 residues. The germline V and J ends were trimmed by 2 bases and 6 bases, with 17 bases remaining between them. Sequencing used naive CD4+ T cells from blood. V gene TRBV23-1 combines with J gene TRBJ1-5; D call uncertain. TRBV23-1 is marked as an open reading frame, function uncertain. The TCR comes from a man aged 25-40 years with type 1 diabetes. The CDR3 bases are TGCGCCAGCAGTCAAACTCAGCATGTCACGCCTCAGCCCCAGCATTTT. Residues: CASSQTQHVTPQPQHF.